This TCR beta chain stems from a study of T cells after posttransplantation cyclophosphamide. Overall study results and limits: Later blood repertoires were often dominated by clones from the donor CD8+ memory compartment. Skin or GI-infiltrating T cells shared few TRB sequences with blood.

Using immunoSEQ multiplex PCR, the repertoire was profiled, and TCRdb retains in-frame clones only, with some absent. Of around 17,000 clones listed, about three quarters are singletons. CDR3 length equals 15 residues. With 8 bases clipped from V and 1 base from J, the junction kept 10 bases outside the gene matches. Germline V gene lookup returns CDR1 MNHEY and CDR2 SMNVEV (reference sequence). Turning to this clone: The antigen remains undetermined.

Cyclophosphamide on days +3 and +4 followed busulfan-fludarabine conditioning and a marrow graft. This specimen was CD8+ T cells sorted from PBMCs, taken approximately 2,000 days after a stem cell transplant with posttransplant cyclophosphamide. The chain has TRBV27 and TRBJ1-1; 7 nucleotides line up with TRBD1. This clonotype was obtained from a female patient aged 40-50 years who received an allogeneic stem cell transplant from a related donor, was CMV-positive, and had no GVHD. Some of the T cells may derive from the graft donor. The CDR3 sequence: CASGQGEFSNTEAFF. The CDR3 DNA sequence: TGTGCCAGCGGCCAGGGGGAGTTTTCGAACACTGAAGCTTTCTTT.